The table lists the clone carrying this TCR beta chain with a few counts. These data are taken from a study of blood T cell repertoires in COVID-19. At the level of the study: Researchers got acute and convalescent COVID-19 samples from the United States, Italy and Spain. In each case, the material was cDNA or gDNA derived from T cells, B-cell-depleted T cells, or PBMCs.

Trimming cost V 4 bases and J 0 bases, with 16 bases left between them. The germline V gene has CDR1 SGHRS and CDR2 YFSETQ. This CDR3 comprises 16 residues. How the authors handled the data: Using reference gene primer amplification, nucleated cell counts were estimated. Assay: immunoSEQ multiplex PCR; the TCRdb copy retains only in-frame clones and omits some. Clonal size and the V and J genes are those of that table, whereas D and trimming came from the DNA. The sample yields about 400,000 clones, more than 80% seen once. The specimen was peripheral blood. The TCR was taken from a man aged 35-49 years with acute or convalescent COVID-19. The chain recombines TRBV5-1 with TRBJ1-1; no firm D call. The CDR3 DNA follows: TGCGCCAGCAGCCAAAGTAGGAACAGTTTGAACACTGAAGCTTTCTTT. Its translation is CASSQSRNSLNTEAFF.